Shown below are 24 T cell receptor beta chains from a single sample sequenced in a study of cytomegalovirus exposure and HLA in healthy donors. PCR amplification relied on 60 Vbeta primers (plus 13 Jbeta primers). Generated by immunoSEQ multiplex PCR, the TCRdb table keeps only in-frame clones and is missing some. The sample comprises about 120,000 clones, 74% of which are singletons, and roughly 12% rests with the top ten. Sample: PBMCs. These receptors originate from a woman aged 45-60 years in good health and CMV-seropositive.

This chain joins TRBV4-1 and TRBJ2-3, with TRBD2 matching 7 bases. The germline V gene encodes CDR1 MGHRA and CDR2 YSYEKL. Unmatched junction bases numbered 7, after V lost 1 base and J lost 6 bases. The CDR3 has 15 amino acids. CDR3 loop: CASSQGGTTLDTQYF. The CDR3 DNA is TGCGCCAGCAGCCAAGGGGGGACTACTCTCGATACGCAGTATTTT.

This chain uses TRBV28 with TRBJ2-7; 10 nucleotides align to TRBD1. Germline V lookup: CDR1 MDHEN, CDR2 SYDVKM. J gave up 2 bases and V 6 bases, and 4 bases lay outside the gene matches. The CDR3 contains 14 residues. The CDR3 loop reads CASRSDRGTYEQYF. The CDR3 DNA reads TGTGCCAGCAGATCGGACAGGGGGACCTACGAGCAGTACTTC. Looking up the rest from reference TRBV28 and TRBJ2-7 gives the full variable domain: DVKVTQSSRYLVKRTGEKVFLECVQDMDHENMFWYRQDPGLGLRLIYFSYDVKMKEKGDIPEGYSVSREKKERFSLILESASTNQTSMYLCASRSDRGTYEQYFGPGTRLTVT.

This chain links TRBV28 with TRBJ1-1; tentative D call: TRBD1 (6 bases). The germline V and J ends were trimmed by 6 bases and 11 bases, with 13 bases remaining between them. CDR1 is MDHEN, CDR2 SYDVKM, per germline. The length of the CDR3 is 11 residues. The CDR3 bases are TGTGCCAGCAGAATCTCTGGGGGCGCTTTCTTT. It is translated as CASRISGGAFF. Full variable domain (outside the CDR3, taken from reference TRBV28 and TRBJ1-1): DVKVTQSSRYLVKRTGEKVFLECVQDMDHENMFWYRQDPGLGLRLIYFSYDVKMKEKGDIPEGYSVSREKKERFSLILESASTNQTSMYLCASRISGGAFFGQGTRLTVV.

The V and J genes are TRBV25-1 and TRBJ1-4; 8 bases are shared with TRBD1. The CDR3 is 17 amino acids. After removal of 6 bases from V and 4 bases from J, the junction contained 13 bases not matched to a gene. The germline CDR1 and CDR2 sequences are MGHDK and SYGVNS. CDR3 residues: CASRAHSTGVLNEKLFF. The DNA of the CDR3 is TGTGCCAGCAGGGCACATTCGACAGGGGTCCTTAATGAAAAACTGTTTTTT.

J is TRBJ2-5 and V is TRBV29-1, with D perhaps matching TRBD1 (6 bases). This CDR3 region has 14 residues. V was cut by 1 base and J by 1 base, with 10 bases left in between. The germline CDR1 and CDR2 sequences are SQVTM and ANQGSEA. DNA for the CDR3: TGCAGCGTTGAAGGGACAGCATTCCAAGAGACCCAGTACTTC. Translated: CSVEGTAFQETQYF. The full variable domain, with the rest looked up from reference TRBV29-1 and TRBJ2-5, is SAVISQKPSRDICQRGTSLTIQCQVDSQVTMMFWYRQQPGQSLTLIATANQGSEATYESGFVIDKFPISRPNLTFSTLTVSNMSPEDSSIYLCSVEGTAFQETQYFGPGTRLLVL.

The chain recombines TRBV6-4 with TRBJ1-5; D is perhaps TRBD1 (5 bases). The germline gives CDR1 MRHNA, CDR2 SNTAGT. This CDR3 has 13 amino acids. V shed 3 bases and J shed 4 bases, with 7 bases lying between them. The CDR3 spells CASSEGRNQPQHF. CDR3 bases: TGTGCCAGCAGTGAGGGGCGGAATCAGCCCCAGCATTTT.

The V and J genes are TRBV7-9 and TRBJ1-2; 7 bases align to TRBD1. This CDR3 has 16 amino acids. V trimming: 4 bases; J trimming: 4 bases; junction bases outside the gene matches: 12. Germline lookup yields CDR1 SEHNR and CDR2 FQNEAQ (reference sequence). The CDR3: CASSSTGTSTLYGYTF. The CDR3 DNA reads as TGTGCCAGCAGCTCGACAGGGACTTCGACCCTCTATGGCTACACCTTC.

This chain uses TRBV10-3 with TRBJ2-3; D possibly corresponds to TRBD2 (6 bases). The CDR3 contains 15 residues. CDR1 and CDR2 from the germline V gene are ENHRY and SYGVKD. The V end lost 0 bases, the J end lost 2 bases, and 9 bases lay between the germline ends. CDR3 sequence reads: CAISESTGVTDTQYF. The CDR3 DNA sequence: TGTGCCATCAGTGAGTCGACGGGAGTCACAGATACGCAGTATTTT.

This chain connects TRBV29-1 to TRBJ1-4, with D possibly matching TRBD1 (5 bases). CDR1 SQVTM and CDR2 ANQGSEA come from the germline V gene. V dropped 4 bases and J dropped 8 bases, with 14 bases sitting between them. This CDR3 region has 13 residues. CDR3 amino acids: CSVGGQGGEKLFF. The DNA for the CDR3 is TGCAGCGTTGGGGGTCAGGGAGGGGAAAAACTGTTTTTT.

The chain couples TRBV29-1 to TRBJ2-5, with D possibly TRBD2 on 6 matching bases. CDR3 size: 14 residues. The ends were cut back, 5 bases at V and 5 bases at J, with 18 bases in the middle. Germline assignment: CDR1 SQVTM and CDR2 ANQGSEA. CDR3: CSVLQLALGETQYF. In nucleotides, the CDR3 is TGCAGCGTTCTCCAGCTAGCGCTGGGGGAGACCCAGTACTTC.

The genes are TRBV2 and TRBJ1-5; 9 nucleotides line up with TRBD1. V was clipped by 9 bases and J by 0 bases; unmatched bases: 6. Germline CDR1 and CDR2: SNHLY and FYNNEI. The CDR3 runs 15 residues. CDR3 in DNA: TGTGCCAGTCGACAGGGGGTGTATAGCAATCAGCCCCAGCATTTT. It yields the protein CASRQGVYSNQPQHF.

In its sample, this clone was seen a few times. This chain uses TRBV5-4 with TRBJ2-3, with a weak D call TRBD1 (6 bases). CDR1 and CDR2 from the germline V gene are SGHNT and YYREEE (reference sequence). Trimming shortened V by 4 bases and J by 0 bases, and 15 bases separated the two germline ends. This CDR3 has 16 residues. The CDR3 DNA sequence: TGTGCCAGCAGCCCGTCAGGGGTCGGAAGCACAGATACGCAGTATTTT. As protein: CASSPSGVGSTDTQYF.

The gene calls are TRBV5-1 and TRBJ2-7; D perhaps matches TRBD1 (5 bases). The ends were cut back, 0 bases at V and 0 bases at J, with 13 bases in the middle. The CDR3 contains 16 residues. Germline V CDR1 and CDR2: SGHRS, YFSETQ. CDR3 nucleotides: TGCGCCAGCAGCTTGGTGGGGCGCAGAAGCTCCTACGAGCAGTACTTC. Amino acid sequence: CASSLVGRRSSYEQYF.

This clone was counted between two and nine times. The CDR3 here is CASSQSGQGLYF. The CDR3 region has the DNA TGTGCCAGCAGTCAATCCGGACAGGGGCTGTACTTC. The chain carries TRBV4-2 and TRBJ2-5; TRBD1 agrees at 9 bases. Trimming at V came to 6 bases and at J to 13 bases, leaving 9 bases not matched to a gene. Germline CDR1 reads LGHNA; CDR2 reads YNFKEQ. The CDR3 totals 12 residues.

This sequence joins TRBV6-6 and TRBJ1-2; tentative D call: TRBD1 (5 bases). This CDR3 is built from 14 residues. V was shortened by 7 bases and J by 0 bases, with 12 bases between the two germline ends. Germline V gene sequence: CDR1 MNHNY, CDR2 SVGAGI (reference sequence). The CDR3 coding sequence is TGTGCCAGCACCCGGGGGGGTCCTAACTATGGCTACACCTTC. It yields the protein CASTRGGPNYGYTF.

The chain couples TRBV5-1 to TRBJ2-3; 12 bases align to TRBD2. The germline gives CDR1 SGHRS, CDR2 YFSETQ. This CDR3 comprises 16 residues. After removal of 1 base from V and 1 base from J, the junction contained 1 base not matched to a gene. As DNA, the CDR3 is TGCGCCAGCAGCTTGAGGACTAGCGGGGGCACAGATACGCAGTATTTT. Protein: CASSLRTSGGTDTQYF.

This clone has more than one count but fewer than ten. The chain has TRBV21-1 and TRBJ2-1; TRBD2 is the table's D call, not checked against the DNA. TRBV21-1 is a pseudogene segment. This CDR3 contains 22 residues. The CDR3 DNA is TGTGCCAGCAGCAAAGTAACCAAACCAAGGACTAGCGGGAAGAGCTCCTACAATGAGCAGTTCTTC. It specifies CASSKVTKPRTSGKSSYNEQFF.

This clone was counted a few times. The J gene is TRBJ2-7, the V gene TRBV7-2; D perhaps matches TRBD2 (5 bases). Germline assignment: CDR1 SGHTA and CDR2 FQGNSA. The CDR3 totals 13 residues. V dropped 1 base and J dropped 6 bases, with 10 bases sitting between them. The CDR3 DNA is TGTGCCAGCAGCTTAGGTACTCGGGGCGAGCAGTACTTC. Translating it yields CASSLGTRGEQYF.

This chain uses TRBV6-1 with TRBJ2-1; the match to TRBD2 covers 12 bases. Per germline, CDR1 MNHNS and CDR2 SASEGT. CDR3 size: 15 residues. After removal of 2 bases from V and 10 bases from J, the junction contained 6 bases not matched to a gene. The CDR3 bases are TGTGCCAGCAGTGAAAACGGGCTAGCGGGAGGGGAGCAGTTCTTC. Translating it yields CASSENGLAGGEQFF.

The chain joins TRBV7-2 to TRBJ1-2; TRBD1 is a possible D gene (5 bases). The CDR3 runs to 14 residues. CDR1 SGHTA and CDR2 FQGNSA come from the germline V gene. V lost 1 base to trimming and J lost 7 bases, with 13 bases between them. The CDR3 sequence: CASSLGSGFGGYTF. The DNA for the CDR3 is TGTGCCAGCAGCTTAGGGTCAGGGTTTGGTGGCTACACCTTC.

This chain links TRBV18 with TRBJ2-7; D might be TRBD2 (7 bases). Germline CDR1 is KGHSH and CDR2 is LQKENI. There are 15 residues in the CDR3. V was pared by 4 bases and J by 5 bases, with 18 bases between. DNA for the CDR3: TGTGCCAGCTCACTTCGGAGGGGGGGTGACAACGAGCAGTACTTC. It encodes CASSLRRGGDNEQYF.

This sequence joins TRBV19 and TRBJ1-5, with TRBD1 as a possible D gene (5 bases). Trimming stripped 4 bases from V and 5 bases from J, with 18 bases between. The CDR3 runs to 16 residues. Germline V gene sequence: CDR1 LNHDA, CDR2 SQIVND (reference sequence). CDR3 protein: CASSTIRGTEDQPQHF. The CDR3 coding sequence is TGTGCCAGTAGTACAATCCGCGGGACGGAAGATCAGCCCCAGCATTTT.

This chain connects TRBV27 to TRBJ2-7; 9 bases agree with TRBD2. V trimming: 1 base; J trimming: 4 bases; junction bases outside the gene matches: 8. The CDR3 spans 16 residues. The germline gives CDR1 MNHEY, CDR2 SMNVEV (reference sequence). CDR3 bases: TGTGCCAGCAGTTTATTTAGCGGGAGCTTCGGGTACGAGCAGTACTTC. It encodes CASSLFSGSFGYEQYF.

The chain has TRBV6-1 and TRBJ1-1, with 7 bases that match TRBD1. Germline CDR1 is MNHNS and CDR2 is SASEGT. Trimming took 3 bases from V and 2 from J; bases not matched to a gene: 9. The CDR3 spans 16 residues. CDR3 sequence reads: CASSDPLYRGNTEAFF. The CDR3 nucleotides read TGTGCCAGCAGTGATCCGCTGTACAGGGGAAACACTGAAGCTTTCTTT.